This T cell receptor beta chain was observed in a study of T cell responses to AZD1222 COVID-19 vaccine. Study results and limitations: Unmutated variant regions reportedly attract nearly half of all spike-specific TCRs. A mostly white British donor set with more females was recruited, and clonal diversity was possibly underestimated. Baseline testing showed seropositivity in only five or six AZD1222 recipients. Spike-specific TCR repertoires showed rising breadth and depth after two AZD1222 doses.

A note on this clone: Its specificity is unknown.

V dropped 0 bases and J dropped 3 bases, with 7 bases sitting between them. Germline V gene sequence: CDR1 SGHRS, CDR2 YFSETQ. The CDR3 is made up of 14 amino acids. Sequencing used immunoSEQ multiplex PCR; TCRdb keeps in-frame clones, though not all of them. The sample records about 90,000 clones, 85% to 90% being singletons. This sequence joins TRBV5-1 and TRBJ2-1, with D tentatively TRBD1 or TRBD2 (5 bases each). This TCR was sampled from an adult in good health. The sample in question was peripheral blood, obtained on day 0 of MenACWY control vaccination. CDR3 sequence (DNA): TGCGCCAGCAGCTTGGGGGACGGCTACAATGAGCAGTTCTTC. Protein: CASSLGDGYNEQFF. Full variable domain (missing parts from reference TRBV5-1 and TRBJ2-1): KAGVTQTPRYLIKTRGQQVTLSCSPISGHRSVSWYQQTPGQGLQFLFEYFSETQRNKGNFPGRFSGRQFSNSRSEMNVSTLELGDSALYLCASSLGDGYNEQFFGPGTRLTVL.